This T cell receptor (beta chain) emerged from a study of blood T cell repertoires in COVID-19 (dated by TCRdb to between 2020 and 2021). General notes on the study: The collaborator samples originated in the United States, Italy and Spain and spanned the acute and convalescent phases of COVID-19. The material from the prospective study consisted of cDNA or gDNA derived from T cells, B-cell-depleted T cells, or PBMCs. The dataset comprised deeply sampled blood TCRbeta repertoires from subjects exposed to, actively infected with, or recovered from COVID-19. The repertoires were released in a freely available public database meant as a resource for research on the immune response to SARS-CoV-2. Samples were obtained from the ongoing ImmuneRACE study (first 160 participants) and from some 1,200 subjects provided by 6 global collaborators. A de-identified subject ID, COVID-19 status, age in years and sex were almost always included in the sample metadata. HLA class I and class II types, where available, came from metadata supplied by the sample provider rather than from assay-based typing. The full study reports these points: The amount of clinical and demographic metadata varied by source and participant and was provided uncurated.

Collaborating institutions collected whole blood in K2EDTA tubes following their own protocols. For TCRbeta analysis, collaborators shipped samples in one of three forms: frozen whole blood, isolated PBMCs, or DNA extracted from either of those sample types. A single count supports this clone. No cognate antigen has been identified for it. No base quality values were provided; no much bigger clone lies one nucleotide off. TCRbeta CDR3 regions were amplified from genomic DNA by means of the immunoSEQ Assay, a bias-controlled multiplex PCR. Concerning the study's data processing: The number of nucleated cells in each sample was estimated from the amplification of reference gene primers within the assay. To quantify the absolute abundance of each unique TCRbeta CDR3 rearrangement, sequence reads were collapsed and filtered. Productive Simpson clonality was computed per sample as the square root of Simpson's diversity index over productive rearrangements. TCRdb's version of the immuneACCESS table is confined to in-frame rearrangements and falls short of the full clone set. An unresolved V gene accounts for under half of the shortfall where checked; the remainder is of unknown origin. The V and J calls and clone size were taken over from that table, and D and trimming were inferred from the DNA. The table for this sample lists about 120,000 clones; roughly 91% of them were counted only once. In total, the top ten clones hold 1.5% to 1.9% of the sample.

The TCR sequence derives from a human donor in a cohort sampled during active COVID-19. The sequenced material came from peripheral blood.

CDR3 sequence: CASSLADSDIYGYTF. In nucleotide form, the sequence is TGTGCCAGCAGTTTGGCGGACAGCGACATATATGGCTACACCTTC. The rearranged chain carries TRBV6-2 or TRBV6-3 and TRBJ1-2; matching of 6 bases hints at TRBD1 as the D gene. The CDR3, from cysteine to phenylalanine, totals 15 residues. Only the CDR3 DNA is retained, 45 bases long and in frame from the first base. For CDR1 and CDR2, the germline V gene lists MNHEY and SVGEGT. V and J lose 4 bases and 5 bases, and a span of 17 bases separates them.